This T cell receptor beta chain was observed in a study of blood T cell repertoires in COVID-19. Using immunoSEQ multiplex PCR, the repertoire was profiled, and TCRdb retains in-frame clones only, with some absent. The sample carries around 260,000 clones, around four fifths recorded once. The CDR3 covers 18 residues. The germline V and J ends were trimmed by 1 base and 3 bases, with 20 bases remaining between them. Germline-derived CDR1 and CDR2 are SGHRS and YFSETQ. Material: peripheral blood. V and J are TRBV5-1 and TRBJ2-4; possible D gene TRBD1, 6 bases. The clonotype originates from a man aged 55 to 70 with acute or convalescent COVID-19. The CDR3 loop is CASSLMGFREGGKNIQYF. CDR3 coding DNA: TGCGCCAGCAGCTTGATGGGATTCAGGGAAGGGGGCAAAAACATTCAGTACTTC.